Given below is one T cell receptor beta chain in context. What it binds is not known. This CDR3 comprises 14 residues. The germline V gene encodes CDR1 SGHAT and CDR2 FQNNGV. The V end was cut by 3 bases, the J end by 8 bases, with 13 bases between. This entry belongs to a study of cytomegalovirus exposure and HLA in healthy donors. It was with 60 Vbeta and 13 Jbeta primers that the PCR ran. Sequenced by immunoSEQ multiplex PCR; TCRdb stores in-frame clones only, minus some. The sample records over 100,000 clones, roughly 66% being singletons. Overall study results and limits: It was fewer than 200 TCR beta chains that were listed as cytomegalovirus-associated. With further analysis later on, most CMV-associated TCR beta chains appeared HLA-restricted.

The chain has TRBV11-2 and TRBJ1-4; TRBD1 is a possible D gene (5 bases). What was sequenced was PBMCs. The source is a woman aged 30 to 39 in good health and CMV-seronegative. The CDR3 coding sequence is TGTGCCAGCAGCTTGGAACAGGTGGGGGAAAAACTGTTTTTT. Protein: CASSLEQVGEKLFF.